This is a list of T cell receptor beta chains from one sample in a study of shared clonotypes between healthy human individuals. Using immunoSEQ multiplex PCR, the repertoire was profiled, and TCRdb retains in-frame clones only, with some absent. Of around 1,100,000 clones listed, 60% to 85% are singletons. Input material: memory CD4+ T cells from PBMCs. Receptor source: a man in his late teens or twenties in good health. Some clones in this sample may be carry-over from other donors' samples. Each CDR3 is given with its conserved first and last residue. A D gene is named only where the DNA matches it firmly. The size entry is marked missing in some rows and otherwise reads once, few, many or a size class.

clone_size: once; d_call: .; v_call: TRBV2; j_call: TRBJ2-7; cdr3_nt: TGTGCCAGCAGTGGTGGGCTGGGCTCCTACGAGCAGTACTTC; cdr3_aa: CASSGGLGSYEQYF
clone_size: .; d_call: .; v_call: TRBV5-1; j_call: TRBJ2-3; cdr3_nt: TGCGCCAGCAGCTTAGGGGGGAGGGCCGTCACAGATACGCAGTATTTT; cdr3_aa: CASSLGGRAVTDTQYF
clone_size: .; d_call: .; v_call: TRBV28; j_call: TRBJ1-2; cdr3_nt: TGTGCCAGCAGTTTAGTCCAGGGTGGTGGCTACACCTTC; cdr3_aa: CASSLVQGGGYTF
clone_size: .; d_call: .; v_call: TRBV7-2; j_call: TRBJ2-1; cdr3_nt: TGTGCCAGCAGCCCCCTGGTGGGGAAGGAGCAGTTCTTC; cdr3_aa: CASSPLVGKEQFF
clone_size: .; d_call: .; v_call: TRBV18; j_call: TRBJ1-4; cdr3_nt: TGTGCCAGCTCACCACCTGGACAGAGGAGGGAAAAACTGTTTTTT; cdr3_aa: CASSPPGQRREKLFF
clone_size: .; d_call: .; v_call: TRBV28; j_call: TRBJ1-2; cdr3_nt: TGTGCCAGCAGTTTACCGGGGGCCAACTATGGCTACACCTTC; cdr3_aa: CASSLPGANYGYTF
clone_size: .; d_call: TRBD2; v_call: TRBV6-5; j_call: TRBJ2-7; cdr3_nt: TGTGCCAGCAAACCAGGGAGACTAGCGCATTACGAGCAGTACTTC; cdr3_aa: CASKPGRLAHYEQYF
clone_size: .; d_call: .; v_call: TRBV15; j_call: TRBJ1-2; cdr3_nt: TGTGCCACCAGCGGGACTGGAGACTATGGCTACACCTTC; cdr3_aa: CATSGTGDYGYTF
clone_size: .; d_call: .; v_call: TRBV7-6; j_call: TRBJ2-1; cdr3_nt: TGTGCCAGCAGCGGCCTTAGCGACAGCTCCTACAATGAGCAGTTCTTC; cdr3_aa: CASSGLSDSSYNEQFF
clone_size: .; d_call: .; v_call: TRBV6-4; j_call: TRBJ2-1; cdr3_nt: TGTGCCAGCCTTAGCGATTCCTACAATGAGCAGTTCTTC; cdr3_aa: CASLSDSYNEQFF
clone_size: few; d_call: .; v_call: TRBV20-1; j_call: TRBJ1-2; cdr3_nt: TGCAGTTCATTCTCTCGCCATGGCTACACCTTC; cdr3_aa: CSSFSRHGYTF
clone_size: .; d_call: .; v_call: TRBV5-4; j_call: TRBJ2-5; cdr3_nt: TGTGCCAGCAGCTTGCCACAAGAGGAGACCCAGTACTTC; cdr3_aa: CASSLPQEETQYF
clone_size: .; d_call: .; v_call: TRBV27; j_call: TRBJ2-7; cdr3_nt: TGTGCCAGCAGTTTATACGGAAGAGCCTACGAGCAGTACTTC; cdr3_aa: CASSLYGRAYEQYF
clone_size: .; d_call: .; v_call: TRBV29-1; j_call: TRBJ1-2; cdr3_nt: TGCAGCGCCCTCCCCCCGTCTGGCTATGGCTACACCTTC; cdr3_aa: CSALPPSGYGYTF
clone_size: .; d_call: TRBD2; v_call: TRBV5-1; j_call: TRBJ2-1; cdr3_nt: TGCGCCAGCAGCTTAAGCGGGAGCATCCTCAATGAGCAGTTCTTC; cdr3_aa: CASSLSGSILNEQFF
clone_size: .; d_call: TRBD2; v_call: TRBV28; j_call: TRBJ2-3; cdr3_nt: TGTGCCAGCAGTTCTTCTAGCGGGATAGATACGCAGTATTTT; cdr3_aa: CASSSSSGIDTQYF
clone_size: .; d_call: .; v_call: TRBV6-1; j_call: TRBJ1-5; cdr3_nt: TGTGCCAGCAGTGCTAAAGGGGGAGGGAGCGGGAATCAGCCCCAGCATTTT; cdr3_aa: CASSAKGGGSGNQPQHF
clone_size: .; d_call: TRBD2; v_call: TRBV28; j_call: TRBJ2-1; cdr3_nt: TGTGCCAGCAGCCCCCGAGGTGCGGGAGGATACAATGAGCAGTTCTTC; cdr3_aa: CASSPRGAGGYNEQFF
clone_size: .; d_call: TRBD2; v_call: TRBV5-1; j_call: TRBJ2-1; cdr3_nt: TGCGCCAGCAGCCCCACGCGGACGGGAGGGAACAATGAGCAGTTCTTC; cdr3_aa: CASSPTRTGGNNEQFF
clone_size: once; d_call: .; v_call: TRBV19; j_call: TRBJ2-6; cdr3_nt: TGTGCCAGTAGCGGGACAAGACTCTCTGGGGCCAACGTCCTGACTTTC; cdr3_aa: CASSGTRLSGANVLTF
clone_size: .; d_call: TRBD1; v_call: TRBV11-2; j_call: TRBJ1-2; cdr3_nt: TGTGCCAGCAGATCCCCGGACAGGGGGTTTAACTATGGCTACACCTTC; cdr3_aa: CASRSPDRGFNYGYTF
clone_size: .; d_call: .; v_call: TRBV6-6; j_call: TRBJ1-5; cdr3_nt: TGTGCCAGCAGTCCGAGGGGCGAGAAACGGAATTTT; cdr3_aa: CASSPRGEKRNF
clone_size: many; d_call: .; v_call: TRBV5-1; j_call: TRBJ2-3; cdr3_nt: TGCGCCAGCAGCCAGAACCAAGATACGCAGTATTTT; cdr3_aa: CASSQNQDTQYF
clone_size: .; d_call: TRBD2; v_call: TRBV5-4; j_call: TRBJ2-3; cdr3_nt: TGTGCCAGCAGCTTTAGAGCGGGAGTGGGCACAGATACGCAGTATTTT; cdr3_aa: CASSFRAGVGTDTQYF
clone_size: .; d_call: .; v_call: TRBV15; j_call: TRBJ1-4; cdr3_nt: TGTGCCACCAGCAGAGGAGGAGATGAAAAACTGTTTTTT; cdr3_aa: CATSRGGDEKLFF
clone_size: .; d_call: .; v_call: TRBV19; j_call: TRBJ2-3; cdr3_nt: TGTGCCAGTAGGCCCATAGAGCAAGATACGCAGTATTTT; cdr3_aa: CASRPIEQDTQYF
clone_size: .; d_call: .; v_call: TRBV2; j_call: TRBJ2-6; cdr3_nt: TGTGCCAGCAGTGATAAGGTGTCTGGGGCCAACGTCCTGACTTTC; cdr3_aa: CASSDKVSGANVLTF
clone_size: few; d_call: .; v_call: TRBV20-1; j_call: TRBJ1-2; cdr3_nt: TGCAGTGCTGCCTTAAGTAGCGGCTACACCTTC; cdr3_aa: CSAALSSGYTF
clone_size: .; d_call: .; v_call: TRBV5-6; j_call: TRBJ1-4; cdr3_nt: TGTGCCAGCAGCTTGGGGGCTCAGGGCTATAATGAAAAACTGTTTTTT; cdr3_aa: CASSLGAQGYNEKLFF
clone_size: .; d_call: TRBD2; v_call: TRBV6-4; j_call: TRBJ2-7; cdr3_nt: TGTGCCAGCAGTTTACGACGGGGAGGGAGACCGCCCTACGAGCAGTACTTC; cdr3_aa: CASSLRRGGRPPYEQYF
clone_size: once; d_call: TRBD1; v_call: TRBV7-9; j_call: TRBJ2-3; cdr3_nt: TGTGCCAGCAGCCGCCGGAGGGCAGGGGGCTTAGATACGCAGTATTTT; cdr3_aa: CASSRRRAGGLDTQYF
clone_size: .; d_call: .; v_call: TRBV7-7; j_call: TRBJ2-2; cdr3_nt: TGTGCCAGCAGCCGCCAACACCTTGGGGGGACCGGGGAGCTGTTTTTT; cdr3_aa: CASSRQHLGGTGELFF
clone_size: .; d_call: TRBD1; v_call: TRBV7-9; j_call: TRBJ2-1; cdr3_nt: TGTGCCAGCAGCGCCTCAGGGGGCGGGTCTTCCAATGAGCAGTTCTTC; cdr3_aa: CASSASGGGSSNEQFF
clone_size: .; d_call: .; v_call: TRBV7-3; j_call: TRBJ1-1; cdr3_nt: TGTGCCAGCAGCCGTTCACAGAACACTGAAGCTTTCTTT; cdr3_aa: CASSRSQNTEAFF
clone_size: .; d_call: .; v_call: TRBV11-2; j_call: TRBJ2-4; cdr3_nt: TGTGCCAGCAGCTTGACAGTTCCTCAGTACTTC; cdr3_aa: CASSLTVPQYF
clone_size: few; d_call: .; v_call: TRBV30; j_call: TRBJ1-5; cdr3_nt: TGTGCCTGGAGTGTTGGCGGCAATCAGCCCCAGCATTTT; cdr3_aa: CAWSVGGNQPQHF
clone_size: .; d_call: .; v_call: TRBV11-2; j_call: TRBJ1-2; cdr3_nt: TGTGCCAGCAGCCCCTATCCGGGGGGCTATGGCTACACCTTC; cdr3_aa: CASSPYPGGYGYTF
clone_size: .; d_call: TRBD1; v_call: TRBV9; j_call: TRBJ1-5; cdr3_nt: TGTGCCAGCAGCGTAGGGGGCGGACAGGGTCAGCCCCAGCATTTT; cdr3_aa: CASSVGGGQGQPQHF
clone_size: .; d_call: .; v_call: TRBV7-2; j_call: TRBJ1-3; cdr3_nt: TGTGCCAGCAGACAGGGTACTGGAAACACCATATATTTT; cdr3_aa: CASRQGTGNTIYF
clone_size: .; d_call: .; v_call: TRBV5-1; j_call: TRBJ2-7; cdr3_nt: TGCGCCAGCAGCTTGGGGCAGGGGCGAGGCGACGAGCAGTACTTC; cdr3_aa: CASSLGQGRGDEQYF
clone_size: .; d_call: .; v_call: TRBV30; j_call: TRBJ2-7; cdr3_nt: TGTGCCTGGAGTGGGGTGGGAGGCTACGAGCAGTACTTC; cdr3_aa: CAWSGVGGYEQYF